This entry lists 19 T cell receptor beta chains sequenced from one sample in a study of blood T cell repertoires in COVID-19. Data came from immunoSEQ multiplex PCR; TCRdb stores just in-frame clones and leaves some out. This table has around 72,000 clones, approximately 86% appearing once. Sequences were obtained from peripheral blood. The receptor set was obtained from a woman aged 45-60 years with acute or convalescent COVID-19.

J is TRBJ2-1 and V is TRBV9, with 8 bases fitting TRBD2. The CDR3 runs 17 residues. The V segment lost 4 bases and the J segment 1 base; nucleotides outside the gene matches: 10. Germline V lookup: CDR1 SGDLS, CDR2 YYNGEE. In DNA, the CDR3 is TGTGCCAGCAGCTCTGAGACTAGCGCCTTATCCTACAATGAGCAGTTCTTC. Its protein product is CASSSETSALSYNEQFF.

This chain joins TRBV19 and TRBJ1-4; 8 bases match TRBD1. Per germline, CDR1 LNHDA and CDR2 SQIVND (reference sequence). V shed 3 bases and J 6 bases; nucleotides not matched to a gene: 3. The CDR3 sequence is 14 residues long. As DNA, the CDR3 is TGTGCCAGTAGTATCTACAGGGGGTATGAAAAACTGTTTTTT. It specifies CASSIYRGYEKLFF.

The rearrangement joins TRBV15 to TRBJ1-4, with D tentatively TRBD1 (5 bases). The CDR3 runs to 15 residues. V was clipped by 0 bases and J by 16 bases, with 21 bases between them. Germline V gives CDR1 LNHNV, CDR2 YYDKDF (reference sequence). DNA of the CDR3: TGTGCCACCAGCAGAGATAGGGACCCTTCGGAGGGTGGGTTTTTT. Protein product: CATSRDRDPSEGGFF. Drawing the rest from reference TRBV15 and TRBJ1-4, the complete variable domain is DAMVIQNPRYQVTQFGKPVTLSCSQTLNHNVMYWYQQKSSQAPKLLFHYYDKDFNNEADTPDNFQSRRPNTSFCFLDIRSPGLGDTAMYLCATSRDRDPSEGGFFGSGTQLSVL.

The gene calls are TRBV3-1 (or the pseudogene TRBV3-2) and TRBJ1-4, with D possibly being TRBD1 (6 bases). The CDR3 consists of 14 residues. The V end lost 3 bases, the J end lost 8 bases, and 13 bases lay between the germline ends. Germline V gives CDR1 LGHDT, CDR2 YNNKEL (reference sequence). CDR3 DNA: TGTGCCAGCAGCCATCTCCCGGGGGGCGAAAAACTGTTTTTT. Translated, it gives CASSHLPGGEKLFF.

J is TRBJ2-3 and V is TRBV3-1 (or the pseudogene TRBV3-2); 8 bases align to TRBD2. Germline V CDR1 and CDR2: LGHDT, YNNKEL (reference sequence). The ends lost 7 bases at V and 0 bases at J; junction bases unmatched: 18. The CDR3 sequence is 19 residues long. The CDR3 DNA reads as TGTGCCAGCAAGAAGGGGTTGGGGACTAGTTTATCTAGCACAGATACGCAGTATTTT. Translated: CASKKGLGTSLSSTDTQYF.

This clone was detected a few times. This chain connects TRBV2 to TRBJ2-2, with TRBD1 identical over 8 bases. Germline V gene data show CDR1 as SNHLY and CDR2 as FYNNEI. This CDR3 region has 14 residues. With 9 bases clipped from V and 1 base from J, the junction kept 4 bases outside the gene matches. In DNA form, the CDR3 reads TGTGCCAGGGGTGGGACAGGGAACACCGGGGAGCTGTTTTTT. It specifies CARGGTGNTGELFF.

This clone was detected only once. The chain has TRBV5-4 and TRBJ2-3; 8 nucleotides agree with TRBD2. The germline CDR1 and CDR2 sequences are SGHNT and YYREEE (reference sequence). The CDR3 has 15 amino acids. V lost 5 bases and J lost 6; bases outside the gene matches: 11. CDR3 DNA: TGTGCCAGCAGTTCGGGGGGGACAAACGGGGATACGCAGTATTTT. Its translation: CASSSGGTNGDTQYF.

This clone was observed a single time. The chain recombines TRBV5-4 with TRBJ2-4; maybe TRBD1 (6 bases). V was pared by 4 bases and J by 1 base, with 18 bases between. The CDR3 extends over 17 amino acids. Germline CDR1 and CDR2: SGHNT and YYREEE (reference sequence). CDR3 loop: CASSTNTGKVAKNIQYF. CDR3 sequence (DNA): TGTGCCAGCAGCACCAACACAGGGAAGGTTGCCAAAAACATTCAGTACTTC.

This clone was counted once. The rearrangement links TRBV4-3 to TRBJ1-5; D ambiguous. The ends were cut back, 0 bases at V and 1 base at J, with 10 bases in the middle. This CDR3 region has 16 residues. The germline V gene has CDR1 LGHNA and CDR2 YSLEER. The CDR3 sequence is CASSQEWSASNQPQHF. DNA of the CDR3: TGCGCCAGCAGCCAAGAGTGGTCAGCGAGCAATCAGCCCCAGCATTTT.

J is TRBJ1-1 and V is TRBV6-5; no clear D gene. Germline loops: CDR1 MNHEY, CDR2 SVGAGI. CDR3 size: 10 residues. The CDR3 here is CSVRNTEAFF. CDR3 DNA: TGTTCGGTCCGAAACACTGAAGCTTTCTTT.

This clone was seen just once. This chain uses TRBV5-1 with TRBJ2-7; 12 bases align to TRBD1. With 3 bases clipped from V and 4 bases from J, the junction kept 2 bases outside the gene matches. CDR3 length equals 14 residues. Germline lookup yields CDR1 SGHRS and CDR2 YFSETQ. The CDR3 DNA is TGCGCCAGCAGCTGGGGACAGGGGGCTTACGAGCAGTACTTC. Protein product: CASSWGQGAYEQYF.

The chain links TRBV11-1 to TRBJ2-2, with a weak D call TRBD1 (6 bases). This CDR3 has 13 amino acids. Germline V gene sequence: CDR1 SGHAT, CDR2 FQDESV (reference sequence). Deletions cut 4 bases from V and 6 bases from J, with 9 bases between. The CDR3 loop is CASSSPGAGELFF. The CDR3 bases are TGTGCCAGCAGCTCCCCAGGGGCCGGGGAGCTGTTTTTT.

The V call is TRBV3-1 (or the pseudogene TRBV3-2), the J call TRBJ1-6; TRBD1 is a possible D gene (5 bases). Looked up from germline, CDR1 is LGHDT and CDR2 is YNNKEL (reference sequence). The CDR3 totals 16 residues. V dropped 1 base and J dropped 7 bases, with 14 bases sitting between them. The CDR3 DNA is TGTGCCAGCAGCCAAGGGATGGGGCGGCGGAATTCACCCCTCCACTTT. Its protein is CASSQGMGRRNSPLHF.

The chain joins TRBV3-1 (or the pseudogene TRBV3-2) to TRBJ2-7; 12 bases map to TRBD2. From germline, CDR1 is LGHDT and CDR2 YNNKEL (reference sequence). Trimming at V came to 1 base and at J to 2 bases, leaving 0 bases not matched to a gene. The CDR3 contains 15 residues. This CDR3 reads CASSQASGRAYEQYF. CDR3 DNA: TGTGCCAGCAGCCAAGCTAGCGGGAGGGCCTACGAGCAGTACTTC.

The V gene is TRBV7-2, the J gene TRBJ2-5; 10 positions match TRBD1. V lost 6 bases, J lost 4 bases, and 8 bases stayed unmatched. CDR3 length equals 15 residues. Germline V CDR1 and CDR2: SGHTA, FQGNSA. CDR3 amino acids: CASRTGGYVGETQYF. CDR3 in DNA: TGTGCCAGCAGGACAGGGGGCTATGTTGGAGAGACCCAGTACTTC.

This chain uses TRBV5-5 with TRBJ2-7; 9 nucleotides align to TRBD1. Germline values: CDR1 SGHKS, CDR2 YYEKEE (reference sequence). The CDR3 runs 15 residues. The J segment lost 3 bases and the V segment lost 0 bases, leaving 4 bases of the junction unmatched. Written as DNA, the CDR3 is TGTGCCAGCAGCTTGGGGGGGACAGGGTACTACGAGCAGTACTTC. This translates into CASSLGGTGYYEQYF.

The gene calls are TRBV19 and TRBJ1-2; D not certain. CDR1 LNHDA and CDR2 SQIVND come from the germline V gene (reference sequence). Trimming shortened V by 6 bases and J by 0 bases, and 14 bases separated the two germline ends. There are 15 residues in the CDR3. The CDR3: CASSNHRRSNYGYTF. The CDR3 nucleotides are TGTGCCAGTAGCAACCACAGACGATCTAACTATGGCTACACCTTC.

This rearrangement joins TRBV5-5 to TRBJ2-3; 7 bases map to TRBD2. Germline loops: CDR1 SGHKS, CDR2 YYEKEE (reference sequence). This CDR3 is 14 amino acids long. The V gene end was trimmed by 4 bases and the J gene end by 4 bases; junction bases not matched to a gene: 6. CDR3 bases: TGTGCCAGCAGCCTACGACTAGCATCAGATACGCAGTATTTT. It translates to CASSLRLASDTQYF.

The chain combines TRBV20-1 with TRBJ1-1; possibly TRBD1 for D (6 bases). The CDR3 extends over 10 amino acids. Germline lookup yields CDR1 DFQATT and CDR2 SNEGSKA (reference sequence). V dropped 5 bases and J dropped 8 bases, with 9 bases sitting between them. The CDR3 is CSAPDREAFF. The CDR3 DNA reads TGCAGTGCTCCAGACAGGGAAGCTTTCTTT.